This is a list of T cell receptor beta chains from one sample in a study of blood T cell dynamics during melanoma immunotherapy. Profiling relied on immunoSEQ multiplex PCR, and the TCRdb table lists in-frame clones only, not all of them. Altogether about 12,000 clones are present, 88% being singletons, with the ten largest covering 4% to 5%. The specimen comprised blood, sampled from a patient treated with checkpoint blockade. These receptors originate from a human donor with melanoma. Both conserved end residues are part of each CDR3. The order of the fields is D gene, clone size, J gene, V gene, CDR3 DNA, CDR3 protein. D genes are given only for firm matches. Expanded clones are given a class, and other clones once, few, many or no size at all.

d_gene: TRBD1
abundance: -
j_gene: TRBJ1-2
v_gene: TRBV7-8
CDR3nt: TGTGCCAGCAGTCCCAACCGGGACAGGGGTCTTTATCGCACCTTC
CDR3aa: CASSPNRDRGLYRTF

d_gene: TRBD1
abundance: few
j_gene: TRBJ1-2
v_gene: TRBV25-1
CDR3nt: TGTGCCAGCAGTCCTGACAGGGGTGGCTACACCTTC
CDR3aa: CASSPDRGGYTF

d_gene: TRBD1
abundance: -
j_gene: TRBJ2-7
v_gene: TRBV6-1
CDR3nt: TGTGCCATATCCCGACAGGGGACAACCTACGAGCAGTACTTC
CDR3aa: CAISRQGTTYEQYF

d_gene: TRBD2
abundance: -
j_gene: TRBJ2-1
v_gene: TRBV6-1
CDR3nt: TGTGCCAGCAAGGCAGCAAGCGGGAGTTACAATGAGCAGTTCTTC
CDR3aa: CASKAASGSYNEQFF

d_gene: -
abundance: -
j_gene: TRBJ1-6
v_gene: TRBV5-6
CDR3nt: TGTGCCAGCAGCCGAGGGACCTCAGGGGCCTATAATTCACCCCTCCACTTT
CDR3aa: CASSRGTSGAYNSPLHF

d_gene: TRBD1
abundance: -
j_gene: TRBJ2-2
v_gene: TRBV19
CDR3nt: TGTGCCAGTAGACCGGGACAGGGGTACACCGGGGAGCTGTTTTTT
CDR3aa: CASRPGQGYTGELFF

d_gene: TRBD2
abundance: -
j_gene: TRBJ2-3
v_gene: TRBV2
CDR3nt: TGTGCCAGCGCCGGGGGGGCCGAACCGCTTACGCAGTATTTT
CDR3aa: CASAGGAEPLTQYF

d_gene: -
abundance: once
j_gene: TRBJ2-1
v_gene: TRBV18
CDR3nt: TGTGCCAGCTCGCGGACAAACAATGAGCAGTTCTTC
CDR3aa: CASSRTNNEQFF

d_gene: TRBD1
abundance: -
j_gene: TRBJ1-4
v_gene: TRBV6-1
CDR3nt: TGTGCCAGCAGTGGTTGGACAGGGGGTAAAGAAAAACTGTTTTTT
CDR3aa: CASSGWTGGKEKLFF

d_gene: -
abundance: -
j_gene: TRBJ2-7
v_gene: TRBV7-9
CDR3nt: TGTGCCAGCAGCTCCCCTGGGGGGCCGGGTGAGCAGTACTTC
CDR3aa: CASSSPGGPGEQYF

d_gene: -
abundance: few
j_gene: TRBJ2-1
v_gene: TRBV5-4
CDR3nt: TGTGCCAGCAGCCGTGCACCGGGGGTAGGCAATGAGCAGTTCTTC
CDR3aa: CASSRAPGVGNEQFF

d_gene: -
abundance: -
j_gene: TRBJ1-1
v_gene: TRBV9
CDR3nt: TGTGCCAGCAGCGTAAATTTCCGTAACCCGACCCTAGACACTGAAGCTTTCTTT
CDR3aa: CASSVNFRNPTLDTEAFF

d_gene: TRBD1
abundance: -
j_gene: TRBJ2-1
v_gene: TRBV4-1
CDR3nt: TGCGCCAGCAGCCCTTGGACAGGGGTAAGGAATGAGCAGTTCTTC
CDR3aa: CASSPWTGVRNEQFF

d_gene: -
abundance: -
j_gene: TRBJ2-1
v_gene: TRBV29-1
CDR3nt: TGCAGCGTTGGTGACGATCCTCCCGAGCAGTTCTTC
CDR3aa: CSVGDDPPEQFF

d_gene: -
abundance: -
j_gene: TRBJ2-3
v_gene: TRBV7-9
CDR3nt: TGTGCCAGCAGCGTCCGTGTGGATACGCAGTATTTT
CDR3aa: CASSVRVDTQYF

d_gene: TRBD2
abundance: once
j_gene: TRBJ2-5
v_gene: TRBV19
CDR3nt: TGTGCCAGTAGTGGCTCCGGGACTACCCAAGAGACCCAGTACTTC
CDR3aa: CASSGSGTTQETQYF

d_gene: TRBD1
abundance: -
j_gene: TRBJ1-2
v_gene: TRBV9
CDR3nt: TGTGCCAGCAGCACCGGACAGGGGGACGGCTACACCTTC
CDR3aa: CASSTGQGDGYTF

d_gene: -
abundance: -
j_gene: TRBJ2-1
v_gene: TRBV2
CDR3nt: TGTGCCAGCAGGGCTAGTTTTTTGCGCGATGAGCAGTTCTTC
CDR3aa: CASRASFLRDEQFF

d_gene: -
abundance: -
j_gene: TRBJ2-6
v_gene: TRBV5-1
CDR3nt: TGCGCCAGCAGCTCAGGTACTGGGGCCAACGTCCTGACTTTC
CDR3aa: CASSSGTGANVLTF

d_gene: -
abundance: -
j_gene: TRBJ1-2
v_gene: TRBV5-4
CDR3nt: TGTGCCAGCAGCTTGGGGGCCAGGAACTATGGCTACACCTTC
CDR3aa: CASSLGARNYGYTF

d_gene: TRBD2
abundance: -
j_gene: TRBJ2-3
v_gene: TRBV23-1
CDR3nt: TGCGCCAGCAGACGTCGGGGGGGCACAGATACGCAGTATTTT
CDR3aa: CASRRRGGTDTQYF

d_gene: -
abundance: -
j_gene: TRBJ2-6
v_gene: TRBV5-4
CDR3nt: TGTGCCAGCAGGGCAGGGTTCTCTGGGGCCAACGTCCTGACTTTC
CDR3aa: CASRAGFSGANVLTF

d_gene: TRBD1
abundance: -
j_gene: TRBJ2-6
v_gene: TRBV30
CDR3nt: TGTGCCTGGAGCACCCTTAGGACAGGTCTGCTCAGGCGATCTTTC
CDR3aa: CAWSTLRTGLLRRSF

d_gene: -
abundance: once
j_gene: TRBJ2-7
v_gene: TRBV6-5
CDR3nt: TGTGCCAGCAGTTACCGCCCGGGAACCCACGAGCAGTACTTC
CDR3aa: CASSYRPGTHEQYF

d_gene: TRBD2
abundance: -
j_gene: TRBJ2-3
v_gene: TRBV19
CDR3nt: TGTGCCAGTAGTATAACTAGCGGGAGGGCCCAGCAAAGCACAGATACGCAGTATTTT
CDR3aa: CASSITSGRAQQSTDTQYF

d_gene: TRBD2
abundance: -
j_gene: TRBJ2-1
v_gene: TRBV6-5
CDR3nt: TGTGCCAGCAGTCTCCGGACTAGCGTAAATGAGCAGTTCTTC
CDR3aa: CASSLRTSVNEQFF

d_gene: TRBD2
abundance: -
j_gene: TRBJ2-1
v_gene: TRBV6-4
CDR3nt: TGTGCCAGCAGTGAAGCTAGCGGCGCCTACAATGAGCAGTTCTTC
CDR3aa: CASSEASGAYNEQFF

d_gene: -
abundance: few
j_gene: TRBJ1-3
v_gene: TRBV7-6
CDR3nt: TGTGCCAGCAGCTTATTACCCTCAGACTCTGGAAACACCATATATTTT
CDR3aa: CASSLLPSDSGNTIYF

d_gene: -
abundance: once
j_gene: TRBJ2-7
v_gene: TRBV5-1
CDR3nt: TGCGCCAGCAGCTTGGGGTTTACGGACGAGCAGTACTTC
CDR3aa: CASSLGFTDEQYF

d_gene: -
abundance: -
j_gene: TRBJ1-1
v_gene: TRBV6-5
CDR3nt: TGTGCCAGCAGTTACGTTGACATGAACACTGAAGCTTTCTTT
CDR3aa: CASSYVDMNTEAFF

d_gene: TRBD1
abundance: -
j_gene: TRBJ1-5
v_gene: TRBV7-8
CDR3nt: TGTGCCAGCAGCGCCAGTAGATTAGGGGGCGAGCGTAGCAATCAGCCCCAGCATTTT
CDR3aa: CASSASRLGGERSNQPQHF

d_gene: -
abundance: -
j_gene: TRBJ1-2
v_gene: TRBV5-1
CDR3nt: TGCGCCAGCAGGGTCTCTACAGGGCCCTATGGCTACACCTTC
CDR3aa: CASRVSTGPYGYTF

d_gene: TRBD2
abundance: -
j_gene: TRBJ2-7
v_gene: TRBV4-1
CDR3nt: TGCGCCAGCAGCCAAGTTATCGGGGGGGCCTCCAACGAGCAGTACTTC
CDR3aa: CASSQVIGGASNEQYF

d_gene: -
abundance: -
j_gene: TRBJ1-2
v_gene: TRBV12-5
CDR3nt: TGTGCTAGTGGTGCGGAATATGGCTACACCTTC
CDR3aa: CASGAEYGYTF

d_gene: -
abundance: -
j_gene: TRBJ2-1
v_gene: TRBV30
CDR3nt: TGTGCCTGGAGTGTCCCATGGGTCCGCAATGAGCAGTTCTTC
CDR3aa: CAWSVPWVRNEQFF

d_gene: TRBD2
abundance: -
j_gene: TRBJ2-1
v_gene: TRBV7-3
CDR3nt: TGTGCCAGCAGCTTTGGACTAGCAAAATACAATGAGCAGTTCTTC
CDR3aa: CASSFGLAKYNEQFF

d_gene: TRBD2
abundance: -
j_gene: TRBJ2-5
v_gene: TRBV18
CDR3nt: TGTGCCAGCTCACTCCGTCGGTCACGGGGGGGAGAGACCCAGTACTTC
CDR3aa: CASSLRRSRGGETQYF

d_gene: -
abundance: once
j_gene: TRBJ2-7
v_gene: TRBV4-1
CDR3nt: TGCGCCAGCTCCCCCGGACTATACTCCTACGAGCAGTACTTC
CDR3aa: CASSPGLYSYEQYF

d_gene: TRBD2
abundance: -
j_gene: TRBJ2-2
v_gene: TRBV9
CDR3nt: TGTGCCAGCAGCGTAGGACTAGCGGGGGGGTTTACGAACACCGGGGAGCTGTTTTTT
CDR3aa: CASSVGLAGGFTNTGELFF

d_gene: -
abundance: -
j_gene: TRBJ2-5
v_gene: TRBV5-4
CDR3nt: TGTGCCAGCAGCTTTCGAGGGGTAGAGACCCAGTACTTC
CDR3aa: CASSFRGVETQYF

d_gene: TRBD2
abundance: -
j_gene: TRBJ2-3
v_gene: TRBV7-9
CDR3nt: TGTGCCAGCAGCCCATTAGCGGGGACTACAGATACGCAGTATTTT
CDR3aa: CASSPLAGTTDTQYF

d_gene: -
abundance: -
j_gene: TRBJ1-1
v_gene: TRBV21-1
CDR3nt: TGTGCCAGCACCACCCTAACCTCAGGACTCCTGAACACTGAAGCTTTCTTT
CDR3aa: CASTTLTSGLLNTEAFF

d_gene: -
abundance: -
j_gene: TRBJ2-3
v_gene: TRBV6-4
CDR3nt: TGTGCCAGCAGTGCAGGGGGCACAGATACGCAGTATTTT
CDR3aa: CASSAGGTDTQYF

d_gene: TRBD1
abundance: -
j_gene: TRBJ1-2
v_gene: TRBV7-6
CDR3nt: TGTGCCAGCAGCCCTCGGGACAGCCACCTTGCGTATGGCTACACCTTC
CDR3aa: CASSPRDSHLAYGYTF

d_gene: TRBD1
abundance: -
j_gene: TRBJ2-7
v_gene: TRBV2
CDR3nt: TGTGCCAGCAGTGAGGGTCAGGGGGACACCTACGAGCAGTACTTC
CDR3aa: CASSEGQGDTYEQYF

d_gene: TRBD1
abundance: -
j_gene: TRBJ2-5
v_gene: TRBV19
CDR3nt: TGTGCCAGTAGTATATATCGGAGATGGTGGCAGGGGGTGGGAGAGACCCAGTACTTC
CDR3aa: CASSIYRRWWQGVGETQYF

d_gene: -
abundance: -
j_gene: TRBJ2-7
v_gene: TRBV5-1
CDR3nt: TGCGCCAGCAGTGAGGGGTACGAGCAGTACTTC
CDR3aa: CASSEGYEQYF

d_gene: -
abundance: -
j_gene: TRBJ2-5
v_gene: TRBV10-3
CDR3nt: TGTGCCATCAGTGGGCTAAACCAAGAGACCCAGTACTTC
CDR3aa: CAISGLNQETQYF

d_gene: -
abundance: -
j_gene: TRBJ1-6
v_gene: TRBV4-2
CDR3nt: TGTGCCAGCAGCCAACCCATGGGGTATGATAATTCACCCCTCCACTTT
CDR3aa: CASSQPMGYDNSPLHF

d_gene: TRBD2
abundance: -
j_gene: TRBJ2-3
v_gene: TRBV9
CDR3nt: TGTGCCAGCAGCGTTACTAGCGGTAGCACAGATACGCAGTATTTT
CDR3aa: CASSVTSGSTDTQYF

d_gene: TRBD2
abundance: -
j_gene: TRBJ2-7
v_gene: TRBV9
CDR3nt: TGTGCCAGCAGCCCCGGGACTAGCGGCTACGAGCAGTACTTC
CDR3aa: CASSPGTSGYEQYF

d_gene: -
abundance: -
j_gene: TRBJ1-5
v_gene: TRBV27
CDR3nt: TGTGCCAGCAGGAAAAATGGGGATGGCAATCAGCCCCAGCATTTT
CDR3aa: CASRKNGDGNQPQHF

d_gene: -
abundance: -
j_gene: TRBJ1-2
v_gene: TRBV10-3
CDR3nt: TGTGCCATCAGTGGAGGGAACTATGGCTACACCTTC
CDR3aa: CAISGGNYGYTF